Each of the 23 T cell receptor beta chains below was sequenced from the same sample in a study of blood T cell repertoires in COVID-19. Some clones are missing from TCRdb's copy, which holds only in-frame ones; the method was immunoSEQ multiplex PCR. The sample has about 85,000 clones, roughly 85% seen once. Sequenced material: peripheral blood. The receptors originated from a man between 60 and 70 years old with acute or convalescent COVID-19.

CDR3 in amino acids: CASSLTTAEAFF. In DNA form, the CDR3 reads TGTGCCAGCAGTTTAACGACAGCTGAAGCTTTCTTT. The rearrangement joins TRBV28 to TRBJ1-1, with a possible D match to TRBD1 (5 bases). This CDR3 is built from 12 residues. From germline, CDR1 is MDHEN and CDR2 SYDVKM. V was pared by 2 bases and J by 6 bases, with 7 bases between.

DNA of the CDR3: TGCGCCAGCAAAAGCGGTGCCCGCTCCTACAATGAGCAGTTCTTC. Translating gives CASKSGARSYNEQFF. The J gene is TRBJ2-1, the V gene TRBV5-1; possible D gene TRBD2, 5 bases. Germline loops: CDR1 SGHRS, CDR2 YFSETQ. V lost 6 bases to trimming and J lost 0 bases, with 13 bases between them. The CDR3 runs to 15 residues.

J is TRBJ2-2 and V is TRBV4-3; tentative D call: TRBD2 (5 bases). Per germline, CDR1 LGHNA and CDR2 YSLEER. The CDR3 is 16 amino acids. The ends were cut back, 1 base at V and 4 bases at J, with 13 bases in the middle. CDR3 protein: CASSQGRDRVTGELFF. The CDR3 DNA reads as TGCGCCAGCAGCCAAGGACGGGATCGGGTCACCGGGGAGCTGTTTTTT.

The J gene is TRBJ2-5, the V gene TRBV6-5; the match to TRBD1 covers 10 bases. Germline CDR1 is MNHEY and CDR2 is SVGAGI. V was clipped by 7 bases and J by 6 bases; unmatched bases: 11. The CDR3 has 15 amino acids. The CDR3 sequence: CASMGRQGAVKTQYF. Written as DNA, the CDR3 is TGTGCCAGCATGGGTCGACAGGGGGCAGTAAAGACCCAGTACTTC.

The gene calls are TRBV3-1 (or the pseudogene TRBV3-2) and TRBJ2-3; a possible D gene is TRBD2 (6 bases). CDR1 LGHDT and CDR2 YNNKEL come from the germline V gene (reference sequence). The CDR3 covers 13 residues. Trimming took 3 bases from V and 3 from J, leaving 7 bases between them. The CDR3 bases are TGTGCCAGCAGCCAGCTAGCGACAGATACGCAGTATTTT. This gives the protein CASSQLATDTQYF.

This clone was recorded a few times. This chain links TRBV7-2 with TRBJ2-1; maybe TRBD2 (6 bases). The CDR3 is made up of 15 amino acids. CDR1 SGHTA and CDR2 FQGNSA come from the germline V gene. V shed 5 bases and J shed 3 bases, with 14 bases lying between them. CDR3 nucleotides: TGTGCCAGCAGCCCCTCCCCCGGGGGCTACAATGAGCAGTTCTTC. Translated: CASSPSPGGYNEQFF. The complete variable domain, with remaining parts taken from reference TRBV7-2 and TRBJ2-1, reads GAGVSQSPSNKVTEKGKDVELRCDPISGHTALYWYRQSLGQGLEFLIYFQGNSAPDKSGLPSDRFSAERTGGSVSTLTIQRTQQEDSAVYLCASSPSPGGYNEQFFGPGTRLTVL.

The chain is built from TRBV11-2 and TRBJ1-5; a weak D match, TRBD1 (5 bases). The germline CDR1 and CDR2 sequences are SGHAT and FQNNGV. Trimming shortened V by 0 bases and J by 5 bases, and 17 bases separated the two germline ends. CDR3 length: 17 amino acids. The CDR3 protein is CASSLDTRRGSDQPQHF. CDR3 nucleotide sequence: TGTGCCAGCAGCTTAGATACGCGGCGGGGGTCTGATCAGCCCCAGCATTTT.

The gene calls are TRBV9 and TRBJ2-5; 10 bases agree with TRBD2. The J segment lost 1 base and the V segment lost 1 base, leaving 1 base of the junction unmatched. The CDR3 runs 15 residues. Germline lookup yields CDR1 SGDLS and CDR2 YYNGEE. CDR3 nucleotides: TGTGCCAGCAGCGTAACTAGCGGGGTCCAAGAGACCCAGTACTTC. This encodes CASSVTSGVQETQYF.

CDR3 nucleotide sequence: TGTGCCAGCAGCTTATTTGAGACGGTTTTAGCCCGGGAGTATGGCTACACCTTC. Its protein product is CASSLFETVLAREYGYTF. The chain carries TRBV7-2 and TRBJ1-2; D is unclear. Germline V gene sequence: CDR1 SGHTA, CDR2 FQGNSA. The V end was cut by 2 bases, the J end by 5 bases, with 24 bases between. CDR3 length: 18 amino acids.

The chain employs TRBV7-2 and TRBJ2-3; 9 bases agree with TRBD1. Germline V gene data show CDR1 as SGHTA and CDR2 as FQGNSA. The CDR3 has 13 residues. V lost 4 bases and J lost 6; bases outside the gene matches: 2. CDR3 in DNA: TGTGCCAGCAGCTCCGGGACAGGGGATACGCAGTATTTT. This translates into CASSSGTGDTQYF.

This clone was detected once. The V and J genes are TRBV10-2 and TRBJ2-1; 8 bases are a match to TRBD1. This CDR3 region has 14 residues. The trim removed 2 bases at V and 7 bases at J, leaving 4 bases unmatched. Looked up from germline, CDR1 is WSHSY and CDR2 is SAAADI. CDR3 residues: CASSEGGQVNEQFF. The DNA for the CDR3 is TGCGCCAGCAGTGAGGGGGGACAGGTGAATGAGCAGTTCTTC.

CDR3 nucleotides: TGCGCCAGCAGTGAAACGCCAGGGCTGCACGGGGAGCTGTTTTTT. Its translation is CASSETPGLHGELFF. This chain connects TRBV10-1 to TRBJ2-2; maybe TRBD1 (5 bases). The germline V and J ends were trimmed by 3 bases and 7 bases, with 15 bases remaining between them. This CDR3 spans 15 amino acids. Germline values: CDR1 WNHNN, CDR2 SYGVQD (reference sequence).

This clone was seen only once. The chain joins TRBV6-5 to TRBJ1-1, with D maybe TRBD1 (5 bases). The germline V gene has CDR1 MNHEY and CDR2 SVGAGI. V shed 5 bases and J shed 2 bases, with 12 bases lying between them. The CDR3 spans 14 residues. DNA for the CDR3: TGTGCCAGCAGTCCAGACGGGACTAACACTGAAGCTTTCTTT. Translation: CASSPDGTNTEAFF.

The rearrangement joins TRBV28 to TRBJ2-7; the match to TRBD1 covers 7 bases. The CDR3 has 16 residues. Germline values: CDR1 MDHEN, CDR2 SYDVKM. J lost 0 bases, V lost 6 bases, and 11 bases had no gene match. The chain's CDR3 is CASSNDRVSGSYEQYF. The CDR3 DNA sequence: TGTGCCAGCAGCAATGACAGGGTATCAGGCTCCTACGAGCAGTACTTC.

DNA of the CDR3: TGTGCCAGCAGCTCGACAGAGAACAATCAGCCCCAGCATTTT. It is translated as CASSSTENNQPQHF. The chain carries TRBV5-6 and TRBJ1-5, with D perhaps TRBD1 (5 bases). Per germline, CDR1 SGHDT and CDR2 YYEEEE. Trimming left V 3 bases short and J 3 bases short, with 10 bases between. The CDR3 totals 14 residues.

This chain connects TRBV7-8 to TRBJ2-2, with TRBD1 matching over 7 bases. J lost 1 base, V lost 5 bases, and 7 bases had no gene match. The CDR3 is 16 residues long. CDR1 SGHVS and CDR2 FQNEAQ come from the germline V gene. Here the CDR3 reads CASSPGTERNTGELFF. CDR3 sequence (DNA): TGTGCCAGCAGCCCGGGGACAGAGAGGAACACCGGGGAGCTGTTTTTT.

J is TRBJ2-7 and V is TRBV11-1, with TRBD1 matching 10 bases. The CDR3 loop spans 15 amino acids. Germline V gene sequence: CDR1 SGHAT, CDR2 FQDESV (reference sequence). Trimming cost V 1 base and J 4 bases; bases outside gene matches: 4. The CDR3 sequence: CASSLGTGGSYEQYF. The CDR3 nucleotides read TGTGCCAGCAGCTTAGGGACAGGGGGATCGTACGAGCAGTACTTC.

This clone was seen just once. This chain uses TRBV11-2 with TRBJ2-5; 10 nucleotides line up with TRBD2. After removal of 3 bases from V and 3 bases from J, the junction contained 4 bases not matched to a gene. This CDR3 comprises 15 residues. Germline values: CDR1 SGHAT, CDR2 FQNNGV. The DNA for the CDR3 is TGTGCCAGCAGCTTGGGCAGCGGGGGGGAAGAGACCCAGTACTTC. Translation: CASSLGSGGEETQYF. Full variable domain (missing parts from reference TRBV11-2 and TRBJ2-5): EAGVAQSPRYKIIEKRQSVAFWCNPISGHATLYWYQQILGQGPKLLIQFQNNGVVDDSQLPKDRFSAERLKGVDSTLKIQPAKLEDSAVYLCASSLGSGGEETQYFGPGTRLLVL.

The chain links TRBV18 to TRBJ2-7; D is perhaps TRBD2 (6 bases). The V end was cut by 5 bases, the J end by 6 bases, with 17 bases between. Germline loops: CDR1 KGHSH, CDR2 LQKENI. The CDR3 runs 14 residues. CDR3 DNA: TGTGCCAGCTCAGCCGTCAGGGAGGCCTCCGAGCAGTACTTC. Its translation is CASSAVREASEQYF.

The chain is built from TRBV27 and TRBJ2-1, with 8 bases lining up with TRBD2. In germline, CDR1 is MNHEY, CDR2 SMNVEV (reference sequence). The CDR3 consists of 16 residues. Germline trimming cut 5 bases from V and 8 bases from J; bases unmatched to any gene: 14. The CDR3 reads CASSSTGRDGRDEQFF. Here the CDR3 DNA reads TGTGCCAGCAGTAGTACGGGGCGAGACGGGAGGGATGAGCAGTTCTTC.

The chain uses TRBV30 and TRBJ1-2, with TRBD1 matching 10 bases. V shed 6 bases, J shed 7 bases, and the junction held 5 bases outside the gene matches. The V gene's germline CDR1 is GTSNPN and CDR2 SVGIG (reference sequence). CDR3 length equals 12 residues. The CDR3: CACFRTGGGYTF. The CDR3 DNA sequence: TGTGCCTGTTTCAGGACAGGGGGTGGCTACACCTTC.

The V call is TRBV23-1, the J call TRBJ1-2, with a possible D match to TRBD1 (6 bases). Being an ORF, TRBV23-1 has a function that is uncertain. The V end was cut by 4 bases, the J end by 8 bases, with 14 bases between. The CDR3 has 13 amino acids. CDR3 in amino acids: CASSLGQCEGYTF. CDR3 nucleotides: TGCGCCAGCAGTCTAGGACAGTGTGAGGGCTACACCTTC.

The chain couples TRBV7-2 to TRBJ2-7; no firm D call. Trimming removed 1 base at V and 2 bases at J, with 9 bases between. Germline assignment: CDR1 SGHTA and CDR2 FQGNSA. CDR3 length equals 14 residues. The CDR3 loop is CASSLVGGTYEQYF. The CDR3 region has the DNA TGTGCCAGCAGCTTAGTTGGCGGTACCTACGAGCAGTACTTC.